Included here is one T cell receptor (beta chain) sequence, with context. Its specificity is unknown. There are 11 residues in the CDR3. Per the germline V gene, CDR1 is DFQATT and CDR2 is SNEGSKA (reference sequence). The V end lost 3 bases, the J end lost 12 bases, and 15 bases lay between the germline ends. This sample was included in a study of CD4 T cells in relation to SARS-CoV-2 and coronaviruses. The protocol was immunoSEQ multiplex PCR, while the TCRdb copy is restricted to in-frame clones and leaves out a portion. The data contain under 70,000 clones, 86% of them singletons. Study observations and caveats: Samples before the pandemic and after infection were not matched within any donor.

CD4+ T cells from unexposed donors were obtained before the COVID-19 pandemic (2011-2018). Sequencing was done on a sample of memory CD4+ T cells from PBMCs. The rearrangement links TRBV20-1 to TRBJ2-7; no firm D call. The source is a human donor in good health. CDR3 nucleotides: TGCAGTGCTAGCGTCAGGCACCACGGGTACTTC. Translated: CSASVRHHGYF.